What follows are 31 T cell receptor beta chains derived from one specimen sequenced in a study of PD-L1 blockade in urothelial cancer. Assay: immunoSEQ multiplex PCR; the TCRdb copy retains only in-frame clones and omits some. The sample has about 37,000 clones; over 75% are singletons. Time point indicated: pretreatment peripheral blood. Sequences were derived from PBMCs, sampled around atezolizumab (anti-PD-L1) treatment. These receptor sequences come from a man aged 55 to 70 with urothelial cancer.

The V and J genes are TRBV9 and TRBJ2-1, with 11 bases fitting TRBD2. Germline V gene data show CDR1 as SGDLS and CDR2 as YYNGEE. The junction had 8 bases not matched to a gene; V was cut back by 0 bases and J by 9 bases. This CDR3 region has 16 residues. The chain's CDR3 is CASSVVGTSGSTEQFF. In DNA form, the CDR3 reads TGTGCCAGCAGCGTAGTAGGGACTAGCGGCTCTACTGAGCAGTTCTTC.

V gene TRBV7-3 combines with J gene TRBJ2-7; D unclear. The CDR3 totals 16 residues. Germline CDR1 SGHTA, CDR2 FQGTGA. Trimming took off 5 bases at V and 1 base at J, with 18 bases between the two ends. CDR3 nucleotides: TGTGCCAGCAGCCCAATTGTAAGGCCTAGGTCCTACGAGCAGTACTTC. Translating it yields CASSPIVRPRSYEQYF.

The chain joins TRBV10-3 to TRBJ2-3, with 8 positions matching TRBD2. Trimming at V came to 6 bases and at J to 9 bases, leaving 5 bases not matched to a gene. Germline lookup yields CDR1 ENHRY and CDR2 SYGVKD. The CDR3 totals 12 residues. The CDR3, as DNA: TGTGCCATCAGCCCCCGGGGGGGGACGCAGTATTTT. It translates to CAISPRGGTQYF.

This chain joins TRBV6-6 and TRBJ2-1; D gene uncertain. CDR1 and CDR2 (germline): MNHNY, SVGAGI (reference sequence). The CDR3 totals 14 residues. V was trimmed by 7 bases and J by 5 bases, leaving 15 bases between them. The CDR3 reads CASKGLQPDNEQFF. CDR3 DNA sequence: TGTGCCAGCAAAGGATTACAGCCTGACAATGAGCAGTTCTTC.

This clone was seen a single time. The CDR3 sequence: CASSQQGSGTEYIQYF. CDR3 bases: TGTGCCAGCAGCCAACAAGGATCCGGGACAGAGTACATTCAGTACTTC. The chain uses TRBV4-2 and TRBJ2-4; 7 bases fit TRBD1. Germline CDR1 LGHNA, CDR2 YNFKEQ. The V gene end was trimmed by 2 bases and the J gene end by 8 bases; junction bases not matched to a gene: 12. CDR3 length equals 16 residues.

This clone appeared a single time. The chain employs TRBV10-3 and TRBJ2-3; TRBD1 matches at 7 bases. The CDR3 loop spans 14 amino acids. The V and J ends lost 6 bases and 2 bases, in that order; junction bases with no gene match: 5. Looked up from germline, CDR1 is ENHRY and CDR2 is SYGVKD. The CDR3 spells CAISTGQPTDTQYF. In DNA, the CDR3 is TGTGCCATCAGCACGGGACAGCCCACAGATACGCAGTATTTT.

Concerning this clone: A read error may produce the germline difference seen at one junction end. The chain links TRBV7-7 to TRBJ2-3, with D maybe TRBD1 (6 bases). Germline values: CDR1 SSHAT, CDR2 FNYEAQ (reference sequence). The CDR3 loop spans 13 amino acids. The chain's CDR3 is CASSSTPWGTQYF. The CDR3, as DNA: TGTGCTAGCAGCTCCACCCCATGGGGGACACAGTATTTT.

DNA of the CDR3: TGTGCCACCAGCTTGGACAATTTTGCCTACAATGAGCAGTTCTTC. As protein: CATSLDNFAYNEQFF. This chain uses TRBV15 with TRBJ2-1; D perhaps matches TRBD1 (5 bases). V lost 5 bases, J lost 2 bases, and 13 bases lay in between. CDR1 is LNHNV, CDR2 YYDKDF, per germline (reference sequence). CDR3 length equals 15 residues. Complete variable domain (other parts from reference TRBV15 and TRBJ2-1): DAMVIQNPRYQVTQFGKPVTLSCSQTLNHNVMYWYQQKSSQAPKLLFHYYDKDFNNEADTPDNFQSRRPNTSFCFLDIRSPGLGDTAMYLCATSLDNFAYNEQFFGPGTRLTVL.

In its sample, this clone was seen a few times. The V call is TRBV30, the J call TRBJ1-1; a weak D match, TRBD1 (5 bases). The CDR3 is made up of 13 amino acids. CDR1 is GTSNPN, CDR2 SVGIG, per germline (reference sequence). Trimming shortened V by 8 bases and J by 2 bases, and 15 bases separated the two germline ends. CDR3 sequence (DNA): TGTGCCGGGGGGGGGAGAGGAAACACTGAAGCTTTCTTT. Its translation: CAGGGRGNTEAFF.

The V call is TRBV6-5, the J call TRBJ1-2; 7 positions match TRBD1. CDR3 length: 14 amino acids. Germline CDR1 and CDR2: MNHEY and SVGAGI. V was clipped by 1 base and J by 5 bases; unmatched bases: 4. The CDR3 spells CASSYFGTAYGYTF. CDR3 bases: TGTGCCAGCAGTTACTTCGGGACAGCGTATGGCTACACCTTC.

In DNA form, the CDR3 reads TGTGCCATCGGGACGGGGGGGACTGAAGCTTTCTTT. It specifies CAIGTGGTEAFF. The V call is TRBV28, the J call TRBJ1-1, with D possibly matching TRBD1 (5 bases). Germline V gene data show CDR1 as MDHEN and CDR2 as SYDVKM. This CDR3 comprises 12 residues. The V and J ends lost 10 bases and 5 bases respectively, with 14 bases between them.

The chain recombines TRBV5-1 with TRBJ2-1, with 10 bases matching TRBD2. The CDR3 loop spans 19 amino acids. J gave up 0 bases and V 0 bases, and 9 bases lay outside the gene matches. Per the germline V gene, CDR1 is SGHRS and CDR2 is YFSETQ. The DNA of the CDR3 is TGCGCCAGCAGCTTGGAGCCTAGCGGGAGCGGTAGCTCCTACAATGAGCAGTTCTTC. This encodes CASSLEPSGSGSSYNEQFF.

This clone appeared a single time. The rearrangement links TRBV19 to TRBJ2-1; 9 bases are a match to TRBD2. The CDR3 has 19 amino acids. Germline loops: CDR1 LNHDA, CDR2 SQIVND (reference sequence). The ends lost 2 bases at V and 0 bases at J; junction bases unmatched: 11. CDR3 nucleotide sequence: TGTGCCAGTAGTATAATCGGTACTAGCGGGTTCAGCTCCTACAATGAGCAGTTCTTC. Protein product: CASSIIGTSGFSSYNEQFF.

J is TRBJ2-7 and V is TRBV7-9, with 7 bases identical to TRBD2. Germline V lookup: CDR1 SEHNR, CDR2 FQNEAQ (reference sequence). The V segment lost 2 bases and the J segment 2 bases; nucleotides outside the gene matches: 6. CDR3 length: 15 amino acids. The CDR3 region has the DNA TGTGCCAGCAGCTTATTAGGAGGGAGGGCCTACGAGCAGTACTTC. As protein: CASSLLGGRAYEQYF.

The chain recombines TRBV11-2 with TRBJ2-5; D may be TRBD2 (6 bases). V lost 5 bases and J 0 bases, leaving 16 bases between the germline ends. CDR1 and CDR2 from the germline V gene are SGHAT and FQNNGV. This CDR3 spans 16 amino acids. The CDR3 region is CASSQAGGLYQETQYF. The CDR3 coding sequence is TGTGCCAGCAGCCAAGCTGGGGGGTTATACCAAGAGACCCAGTACTTC. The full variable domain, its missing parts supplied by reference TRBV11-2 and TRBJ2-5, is EAGVAQSPRYKIIEKRQSVAFWCNPISGHATLYWYQQILGQGPKLLIQFQNNGVVDDSQLPKDRFSAERLKGVDSTLKIQPAKLEDSAVYLCASSQAGGLYQETQYFGPGTRLLVL.

The CDR3 loop is CASSLIPESNQPQHF. CDR3 DNA sequence: TGCGCCAGCAGCTTGATCCCAGAAAGCAATCAGCCCCAGCATTTT. The chain employs TRBV5-1 and TRBJ1-5; D gene unclear. The CDR3 loop spans 15 amino acids. Looked up from germline, CDR1 is SGHRS and CDR2 is YFSETQ. Between the trimmed V and J ends, which lost 1 base and 1 base, there was a span of 9 bases.

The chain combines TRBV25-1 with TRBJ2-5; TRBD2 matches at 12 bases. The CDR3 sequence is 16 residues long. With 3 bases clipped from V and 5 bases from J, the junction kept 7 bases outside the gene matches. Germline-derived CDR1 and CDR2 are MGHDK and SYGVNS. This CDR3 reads CASSESSGRADETQYF. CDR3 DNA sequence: TGTGCCAGCAGTGAGTCTAGCGGGAGGGCCGATGAGACCCAGTACTTC. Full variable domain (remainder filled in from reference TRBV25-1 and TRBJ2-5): EADIYQTPRYLVIGTGKKITLECSQTMGHDKMYWYQQDPGMELHLIHYSYGVNSTEKGDLSSESTVSRIRTEHFPLTLESARPSHTSQYLCASSESSGRADETQYFGPGTRLLVL.

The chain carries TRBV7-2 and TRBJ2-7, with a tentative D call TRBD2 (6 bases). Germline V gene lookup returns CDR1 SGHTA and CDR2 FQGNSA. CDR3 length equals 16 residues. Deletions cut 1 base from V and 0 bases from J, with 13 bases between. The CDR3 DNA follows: TGTGCCAGCAGCTTAGATCTTATCGGGAGCTCCTACGAGCAGTACTTC. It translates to CASSLDLIGSSYEQYF.

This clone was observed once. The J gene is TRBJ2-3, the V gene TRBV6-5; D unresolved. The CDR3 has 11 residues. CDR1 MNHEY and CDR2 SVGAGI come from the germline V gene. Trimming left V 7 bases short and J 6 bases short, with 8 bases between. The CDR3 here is CASIAGDTQYF. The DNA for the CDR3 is TGTGCCAGCATAGCCGGGGATACGCAGTATTTT.

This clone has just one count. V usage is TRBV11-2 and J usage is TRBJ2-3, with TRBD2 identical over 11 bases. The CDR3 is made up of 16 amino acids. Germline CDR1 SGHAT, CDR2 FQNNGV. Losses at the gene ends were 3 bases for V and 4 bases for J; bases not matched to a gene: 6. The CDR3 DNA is TGTGCCAGCAGCTTTGCTAGCGGGAGGTCCGCAGATACGCAGTATTTT. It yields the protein CASSFASGRSADTQYF.

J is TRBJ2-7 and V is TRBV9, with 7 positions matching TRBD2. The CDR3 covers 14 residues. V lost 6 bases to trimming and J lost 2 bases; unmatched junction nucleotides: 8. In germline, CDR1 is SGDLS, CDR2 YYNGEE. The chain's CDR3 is CASTRGETTYEQYF. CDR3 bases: TGTGCCAGCACCCGGGGGGAAACGACCTACGAGCAGTACTTC. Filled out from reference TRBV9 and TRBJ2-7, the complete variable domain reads DSGVTQTPKHLITATGQRVTLRCSPRSGDLSVYWYQQSLDQGLQFLIQYYNGEERAKGNILERFSAQQFPDLHSELNLSSLELGDSALYFCASTRGETTYEQYFGPGTRLTVT.

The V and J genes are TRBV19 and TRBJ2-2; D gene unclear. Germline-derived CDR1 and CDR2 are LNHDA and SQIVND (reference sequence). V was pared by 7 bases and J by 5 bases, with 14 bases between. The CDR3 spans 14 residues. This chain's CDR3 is CASIKAPGTGELFF. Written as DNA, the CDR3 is TGTGCCAGTATCAAGGCGCCGGGTACCGGGGAGCTGTTTTTT.

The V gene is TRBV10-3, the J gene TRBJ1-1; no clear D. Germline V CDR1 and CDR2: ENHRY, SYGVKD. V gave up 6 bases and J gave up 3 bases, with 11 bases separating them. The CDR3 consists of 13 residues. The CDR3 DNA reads TGTGCCATCAGCGTCGGAGAGGACACTGAAGCTTTCTTT. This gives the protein CAISVGEDTEAFF.

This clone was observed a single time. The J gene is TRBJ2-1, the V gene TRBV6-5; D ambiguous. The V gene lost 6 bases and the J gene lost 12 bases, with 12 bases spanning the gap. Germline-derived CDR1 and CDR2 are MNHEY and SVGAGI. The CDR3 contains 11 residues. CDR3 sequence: CASSSTYGQFF. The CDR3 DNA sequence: TGTGCCAGCAGCTCCACCTACGGGCAGTTCTTC.

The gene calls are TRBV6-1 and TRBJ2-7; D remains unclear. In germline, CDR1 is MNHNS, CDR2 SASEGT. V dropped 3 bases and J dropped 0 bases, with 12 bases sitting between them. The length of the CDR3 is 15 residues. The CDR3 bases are TGTGCCAGCAGTGACACCGGGTTTAGCTCCTACGAGCAGTACTTC. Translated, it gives CASSDTGFSSYEQYF.

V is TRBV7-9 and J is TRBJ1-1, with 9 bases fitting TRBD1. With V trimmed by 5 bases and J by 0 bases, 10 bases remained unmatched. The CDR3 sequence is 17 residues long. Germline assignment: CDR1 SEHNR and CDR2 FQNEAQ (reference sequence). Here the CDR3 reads CASSPLWTGVMNTEAFF. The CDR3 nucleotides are TGTGCCAGCAGCCCTCTATGGACAGGGGTGATGAACACTGAAGCTTTCTTT. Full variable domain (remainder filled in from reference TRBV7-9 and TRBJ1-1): DTGVSQNPRHKITKRGQNVTFRCDPISEHNRLYWYRQTLGQGPEFLTYFQNEAQLEKSRLLSDRFSAERPKGSFSTLEIQRTEQGDSAMYLCASSPLWTGVMNTEAFFGQGTRLTVV.

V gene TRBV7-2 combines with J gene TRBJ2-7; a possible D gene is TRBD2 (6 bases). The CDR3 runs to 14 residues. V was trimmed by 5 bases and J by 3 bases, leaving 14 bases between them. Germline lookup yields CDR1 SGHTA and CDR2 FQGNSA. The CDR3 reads CASSGGAAFYEQYF. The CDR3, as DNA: TGTGCCAGCAGCGGCGGGGCGGCCTTCTACGAGCAGTACTTC.

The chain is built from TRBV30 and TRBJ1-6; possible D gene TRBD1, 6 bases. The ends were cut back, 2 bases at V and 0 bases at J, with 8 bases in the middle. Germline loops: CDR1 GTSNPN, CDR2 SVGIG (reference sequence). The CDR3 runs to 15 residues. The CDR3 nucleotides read TGTGCCTGGAGTCAGGGGAGCTCCTATAATTCACCCCTCCACTTT. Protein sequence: CAWSQGSSYNSPLHF.

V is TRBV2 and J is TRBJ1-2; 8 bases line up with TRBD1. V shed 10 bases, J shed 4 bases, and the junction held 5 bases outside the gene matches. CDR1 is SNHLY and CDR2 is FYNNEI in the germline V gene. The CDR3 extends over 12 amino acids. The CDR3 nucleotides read TGTGCCACGGCCGGACAGGGCTATGGCTACACCTTC. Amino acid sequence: CATAGQGYGYTF. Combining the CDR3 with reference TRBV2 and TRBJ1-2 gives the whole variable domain EPEVTQTPSHQVTQMGQEVILRCVPISNHLYFYWYRQILGQKVEFLVSFYNNEISEKSEIFDDQFSVERPDGSNFTLKIRSTKLEDSAMYFCATAGQGYGYTFGSGTRLTVV.

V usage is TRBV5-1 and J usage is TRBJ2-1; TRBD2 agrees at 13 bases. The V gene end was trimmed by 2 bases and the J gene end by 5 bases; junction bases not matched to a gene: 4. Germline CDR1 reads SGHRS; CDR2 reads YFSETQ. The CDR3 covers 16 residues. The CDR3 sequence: CASSFLLAGGHNEQFF. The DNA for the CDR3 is TGCGCCAGCAGCTTCCTACTAGCGGGAGGGCACAATGAGCAGTTCTTC.

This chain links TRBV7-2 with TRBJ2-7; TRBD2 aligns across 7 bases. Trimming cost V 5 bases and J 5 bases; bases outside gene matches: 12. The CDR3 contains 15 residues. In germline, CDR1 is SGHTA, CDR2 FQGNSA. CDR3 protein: CASSPTGGSFDEQYF. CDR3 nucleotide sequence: TGTGCCAGCAGCCCAACGGGGGGATCATTTGACGAGCAGTACTTC.